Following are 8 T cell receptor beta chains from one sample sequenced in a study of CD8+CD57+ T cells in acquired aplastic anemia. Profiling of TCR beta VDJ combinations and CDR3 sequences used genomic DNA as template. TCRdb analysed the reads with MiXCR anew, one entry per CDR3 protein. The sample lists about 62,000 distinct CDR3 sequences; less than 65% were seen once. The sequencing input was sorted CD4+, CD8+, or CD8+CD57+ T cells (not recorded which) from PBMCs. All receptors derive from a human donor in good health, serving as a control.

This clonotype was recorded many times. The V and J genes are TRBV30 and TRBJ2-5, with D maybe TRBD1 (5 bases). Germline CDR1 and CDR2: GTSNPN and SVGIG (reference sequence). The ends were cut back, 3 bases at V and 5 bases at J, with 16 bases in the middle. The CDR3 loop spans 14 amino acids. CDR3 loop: CAWSLLRPGETQYF. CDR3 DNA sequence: TGTGCCTGGAGCCTCCTCCGTCCAGGGGAGACCCAGTACTTC.

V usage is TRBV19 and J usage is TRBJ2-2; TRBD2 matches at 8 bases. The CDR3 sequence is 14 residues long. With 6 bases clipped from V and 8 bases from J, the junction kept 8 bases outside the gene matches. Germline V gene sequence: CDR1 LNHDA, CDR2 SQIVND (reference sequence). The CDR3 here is CASSPRTSRGELFF. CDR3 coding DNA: TGTGCCAGTAGCCCCAGGACTAGCAGAGGGGAGCTGTTTTTT.

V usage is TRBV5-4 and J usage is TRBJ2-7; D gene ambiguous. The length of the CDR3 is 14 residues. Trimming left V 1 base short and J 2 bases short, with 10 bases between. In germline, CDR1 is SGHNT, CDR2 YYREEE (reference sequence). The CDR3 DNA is TGTGCCAGCAGCTTGAGGCAGATACCCTACGAGCAGTACTTC. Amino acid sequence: CASSLRQIPYEQYF. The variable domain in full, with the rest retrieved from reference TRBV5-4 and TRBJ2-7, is ETGVTQSPTHLIKTRGQQVTLRCSSQSGHNTVSWYQQALGQGPQFIFQYYREEENGRGNFPPRFSGLQFPNYSSELNVNALELDDSALYLCASSLRQIPYEQYFGPGTRLTVT.

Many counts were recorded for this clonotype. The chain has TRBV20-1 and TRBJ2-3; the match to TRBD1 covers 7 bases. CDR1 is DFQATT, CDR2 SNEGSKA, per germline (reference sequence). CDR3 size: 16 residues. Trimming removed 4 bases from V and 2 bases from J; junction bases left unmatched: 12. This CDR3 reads CSAILPLQGITDTQYF. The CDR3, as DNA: TGCAGTGCTATTTTACCCCTACAGGGGATCACAGATACGCAGTATTTT.

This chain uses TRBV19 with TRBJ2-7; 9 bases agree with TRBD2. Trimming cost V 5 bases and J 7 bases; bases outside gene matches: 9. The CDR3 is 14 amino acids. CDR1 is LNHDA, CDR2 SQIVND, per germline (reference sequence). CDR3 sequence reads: CASSVAGETGEQYF. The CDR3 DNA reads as TGTGCCAGTAGTGTAGCGGGAGAAACCGGGGAGCAGTACTTC.

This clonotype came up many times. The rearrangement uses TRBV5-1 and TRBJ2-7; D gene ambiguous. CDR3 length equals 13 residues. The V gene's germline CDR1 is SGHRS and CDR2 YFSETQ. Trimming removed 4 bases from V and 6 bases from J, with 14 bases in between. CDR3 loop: CASSPYLRTEQYF. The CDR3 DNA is TGCGCCAGCAGCCCCTACCTGAGGACCGAGCAGTACTTC.

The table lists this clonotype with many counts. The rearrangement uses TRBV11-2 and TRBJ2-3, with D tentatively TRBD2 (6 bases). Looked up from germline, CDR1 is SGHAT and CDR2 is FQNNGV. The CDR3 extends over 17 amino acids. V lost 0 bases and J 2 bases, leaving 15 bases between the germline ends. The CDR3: CASSLDGGGAHTDTQYF. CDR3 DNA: TGTGCCAGCAGCTTAGATGGAGGCGGGGCGCACACAGATACGCAGTATTTT.

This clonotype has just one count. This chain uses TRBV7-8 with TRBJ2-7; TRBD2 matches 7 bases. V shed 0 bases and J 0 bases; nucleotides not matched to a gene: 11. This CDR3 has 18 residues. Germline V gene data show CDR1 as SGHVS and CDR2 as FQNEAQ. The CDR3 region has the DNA TGTGCCAGCAGCTTAGCGGCGGTAGCGGGTTCTACCTCCTACGAGCAGTACTTC. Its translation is CASSLAAVAGSTSYEQYF.